The TCR beta chain described here comes from a study of blood T cell repertoires in COVID-19. Overall study context: Spain, Italy and the United States supplied samples that represented acute and convalescent COVID-19.

CDR3 length: 13 residues. The germline gives CDR1 LGHDT, CDR2 YNNKEL (reference sequence). Trimming took 4 bases from V and 5 from J, leaving 11 bases between them. Study processing details: Amplification of reference gene primers provided the estimated nucleated cell counts. Some clones are missing from TCRdb's copy, which holds only in-frame ones; the method was immunoSEQ multiplex PCR. V, J and clone size reflect that table, while D and trimming were determined from the DNA. This sample carries around 97,000 clones, almost 90% of them seen once, and the ten largest clones take about 3%. The V and J genes are TRBV3-1 (or the pseudogene TRBV3-2) and TRBJ1-1, with D possibly matching TRBD1 (5 bases). The sample comprised peripheral blood. The source is a human donor in a cohort sampled during active COVID-19. The CDR3: CASSPGGGTEAFF. The CDR3, as DNA: TGTGCCAGCAGCCCCGGGGGGGGGACTGAAGCTTTCTTT.